This T cell receptor (beta chain) is drawn from a study of blood T cell repertoires in COVID-19. About the study: Samples taken during acute and convalescent COVID-19 were collected in the United States, Italy and Spain.

In the original processing: Counts of nucleated cells, estimated from reference gene primer amplification, were obtained. TCRdb's copy holds only in-frame clones and misses some; the assay was immunoSEQ multiplex PCR. V, J and clone size derive from that table, while D and trimming were established from the DNA sequence. Of about 270,000 clones in the sample, about 87% were seen once. Participants were aged about 18 to 90 years, lived in around 25 US areas, and enrolled virtually. Germline CDR1 MGHDK, CDR2 SYGVNS. The CDR3 has 13 residues. V gave up 2 bases and J gave up 8 bases, with 9 bases separating them.

The sample comprised PBMCs or T cells enriched from blood (not recorded which). This TCR derives from a woman between 50 and 59 years old who had recovered from COVID-19. This chain connects TRBV25-1 to TRBJ1-4, with a possible D match to TRBD1 (5 bases). CDR3 sequence: CASSELDSEKLFF. The CDR3 region has the DNA TGTGCCAGCAGTGAACTAGACAGCGAAAAACTGTTTTTT.